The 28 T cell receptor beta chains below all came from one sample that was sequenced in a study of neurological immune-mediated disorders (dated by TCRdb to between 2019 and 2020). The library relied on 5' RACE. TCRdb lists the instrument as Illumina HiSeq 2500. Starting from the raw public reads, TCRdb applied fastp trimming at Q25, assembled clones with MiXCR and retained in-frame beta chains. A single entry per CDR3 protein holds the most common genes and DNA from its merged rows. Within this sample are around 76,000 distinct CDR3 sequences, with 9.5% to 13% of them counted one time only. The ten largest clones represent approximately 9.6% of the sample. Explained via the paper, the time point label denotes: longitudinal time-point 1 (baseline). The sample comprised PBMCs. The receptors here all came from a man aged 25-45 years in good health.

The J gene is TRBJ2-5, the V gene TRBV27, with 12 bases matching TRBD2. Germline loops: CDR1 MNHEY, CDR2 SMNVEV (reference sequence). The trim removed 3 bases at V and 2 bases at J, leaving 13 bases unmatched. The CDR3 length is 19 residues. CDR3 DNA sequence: TGTGCCAGCAGTTTTGGACAAGGGGGACTAGCGGGCCAACAAGAGACCCAGTACTTC. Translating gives CASSFGQGGLAGQQETQYF.

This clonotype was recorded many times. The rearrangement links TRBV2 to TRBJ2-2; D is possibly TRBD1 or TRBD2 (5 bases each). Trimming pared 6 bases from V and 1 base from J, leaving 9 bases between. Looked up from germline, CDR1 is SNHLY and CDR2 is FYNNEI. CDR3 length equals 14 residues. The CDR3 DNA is TGTGCCAGCAGGGGGGTCGGGAACACCGGGGAGCTGTTTTTT. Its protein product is CASRGVGNTGELFF.

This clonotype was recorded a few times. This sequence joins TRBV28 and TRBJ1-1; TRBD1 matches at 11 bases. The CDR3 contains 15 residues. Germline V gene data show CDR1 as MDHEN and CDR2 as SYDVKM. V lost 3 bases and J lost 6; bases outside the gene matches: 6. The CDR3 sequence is CASSFRGQGESEAFF. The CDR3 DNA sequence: TGTGCCAGCAGTTTTCGGGGACAGGGGGAATCTGAAGCTTTCTTT.

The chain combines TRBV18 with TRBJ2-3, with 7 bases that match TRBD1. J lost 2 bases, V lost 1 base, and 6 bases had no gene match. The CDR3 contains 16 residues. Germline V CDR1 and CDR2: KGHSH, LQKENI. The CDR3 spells CASSPRMTGITDTQYF. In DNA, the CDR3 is TGTGCCAGCTCACCACGTATGACAGGGATCACAGATACGCAGTATTTT. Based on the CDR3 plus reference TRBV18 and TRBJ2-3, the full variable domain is NAGVMQNPRHLVRRRGQEARLRCSPMKGHSHVYWYRQLPEEGLKFMVYLQKENIIDESGMPKERFSAEFPKEGPSILRIQQVVRGDSAAYFCASSPRMTGITDTQYFGPGTRLTVL.

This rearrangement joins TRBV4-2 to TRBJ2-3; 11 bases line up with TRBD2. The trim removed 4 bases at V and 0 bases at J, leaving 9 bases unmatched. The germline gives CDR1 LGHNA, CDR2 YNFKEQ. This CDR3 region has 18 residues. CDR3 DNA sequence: TGTGCCAGCAGCCTTAGCGGGAGGGCCTATCTGAGCACAGATACGCAGTATTTT. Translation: CASSLSGRAYLSTDTQYF.

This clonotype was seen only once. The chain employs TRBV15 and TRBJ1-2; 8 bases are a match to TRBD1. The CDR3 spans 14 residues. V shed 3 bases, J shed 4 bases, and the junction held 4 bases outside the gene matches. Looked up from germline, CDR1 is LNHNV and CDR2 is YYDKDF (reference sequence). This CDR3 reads CATSSPGQGYGYTF. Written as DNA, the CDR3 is TGTGCCACCAGCAGCCCCGGACAGGGCTATGGCTACACCTTC.

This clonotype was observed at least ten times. The CDR3 spells CASSFQGLAGVYF. CDR3 nucleotides: TGTGCCAGCAGCTTCCAGGGACTAGCGGGAGTTTACTTC. The V and J genes are TRBV11-2 and TRBJ2-7, with 14 positions matching TRBD2. The germline gives CDR1 SGHAT, CDR2 FQNNGV. The V segment lost 3 bases and the J segment 13 bases; nucleotides outside the gene matches: 5. The CDR3 extends over 13 amino acids. The complete variable domain, with remaining parts taken from reference TRBV11-2 and TRBJ2-7, reads EAGVAQSPRYKIIEKRQSVAFWCNPISGHATLYWYQQILGQGPKLLIQFQNNGVVDDSQLPKDRFSAERLKGVDSTLKIQPAKLEDSAVYLCASSFQGLAGVYFGPGTRLTVT.

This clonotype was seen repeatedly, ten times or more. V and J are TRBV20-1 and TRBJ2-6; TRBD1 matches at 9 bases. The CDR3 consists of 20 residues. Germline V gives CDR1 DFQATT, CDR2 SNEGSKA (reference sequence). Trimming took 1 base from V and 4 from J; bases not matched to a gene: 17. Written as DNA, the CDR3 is TGCAGTGCTAGAGGGGCCCCGGGACAGGGCCTTCCCTTGGGGGCCAACGTCCTGACTTTC. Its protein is CSARGAPGQGLPLGANVLTF.

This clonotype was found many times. The CDR3 nucleotides read TGTGCCAGCAGCTTCGCTAACCTGGGACAGGCAGATACGCAGTATTTT. It codes for CASSFANLGQADTQYF. This chain links TRBV7-3 with TRBJ2-3; 8 nucleotides agree with TRBD1. The CDR3 covers 16 residues. Trimming took 3 bases from V and 4 from J; bases not matched to a gene: 9. Germline CDR1 and CDR2: SGHTA and FQGTGA.

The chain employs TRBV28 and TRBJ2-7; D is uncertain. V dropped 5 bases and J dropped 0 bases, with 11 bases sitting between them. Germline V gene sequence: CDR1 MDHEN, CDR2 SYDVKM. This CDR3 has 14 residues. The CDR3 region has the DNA TGTGCCAGCAGTCCCCTTTTGGGCTCCTACGAGCAGTACTTC. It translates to CASSPLLGSYEQYF.

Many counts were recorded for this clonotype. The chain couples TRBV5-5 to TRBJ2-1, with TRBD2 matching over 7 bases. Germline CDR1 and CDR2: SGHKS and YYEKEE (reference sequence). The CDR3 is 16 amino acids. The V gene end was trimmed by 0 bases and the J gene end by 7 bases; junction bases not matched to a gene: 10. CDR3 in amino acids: CASSLGRAGFRNEQFF. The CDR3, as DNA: TGTGCCAGCAGCTTGGGACGAGCGGGGTTTAGAAATGAGCAGTTCTTC.

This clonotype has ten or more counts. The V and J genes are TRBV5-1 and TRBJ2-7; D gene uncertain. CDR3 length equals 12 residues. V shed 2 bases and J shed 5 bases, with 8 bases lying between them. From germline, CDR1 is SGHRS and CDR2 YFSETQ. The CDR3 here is CASSLLRDEQYF. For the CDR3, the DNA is TGCGCCAGCAGCTTATTAAGGGACGAGCAGTACTTC.

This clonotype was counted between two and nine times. The CDR3 nucleotides read TGTGCCAGCAGTTCCCGATTGTTGGGGGGACGTGAAAAACTGTTTTTT. Translation gives CASSSRLLGGREKLFF. This chain uses TRBV27 with TRBJ1-4; possibly TRBD1 for D (5 bases). The CDR3 has 16 amino acids. CDR1 MNHEY and CDR2 SMNVEV come from the germline V gene (reference sequence). The germline V and J ends were trimmed by 4 bases and 7 bases, with 19 bases remaining between them.

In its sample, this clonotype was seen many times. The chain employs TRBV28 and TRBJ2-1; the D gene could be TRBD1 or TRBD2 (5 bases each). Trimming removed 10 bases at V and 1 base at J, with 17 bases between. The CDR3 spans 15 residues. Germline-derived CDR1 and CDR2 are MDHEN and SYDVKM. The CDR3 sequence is CATLEGQGSYNEQFF. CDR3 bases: TGTGCCACCCTTGAGGGGCAGGGATCCTACAATGAGCAGTTCTTC.

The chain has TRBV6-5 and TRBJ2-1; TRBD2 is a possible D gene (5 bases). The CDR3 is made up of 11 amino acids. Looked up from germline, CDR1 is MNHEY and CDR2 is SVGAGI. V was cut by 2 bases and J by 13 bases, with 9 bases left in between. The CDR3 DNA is TGTGCCAGCAGTTACAGTGGGAGTCAGTTCTTC. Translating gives CASSYSGSQFF.

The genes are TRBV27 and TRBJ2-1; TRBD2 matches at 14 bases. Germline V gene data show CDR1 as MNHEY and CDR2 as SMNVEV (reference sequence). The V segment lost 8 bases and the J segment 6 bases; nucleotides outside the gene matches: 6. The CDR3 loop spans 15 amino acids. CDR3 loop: CASGRGLAGVNEQFF. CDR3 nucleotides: TGTGCCAGCGGTCGGGGACTAGCGGGAGTCAATGAGCAGTTCTTC.

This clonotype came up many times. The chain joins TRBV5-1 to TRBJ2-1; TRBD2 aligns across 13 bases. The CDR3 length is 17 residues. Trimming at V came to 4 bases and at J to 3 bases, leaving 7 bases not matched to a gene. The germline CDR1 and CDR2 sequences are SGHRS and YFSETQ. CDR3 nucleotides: TGCGCCAGCAGCCAGAGACTAGCGGGAGGTTACTACAATGAGCAGTTCTTC. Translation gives CASSQRLAGGYYNEQFF.

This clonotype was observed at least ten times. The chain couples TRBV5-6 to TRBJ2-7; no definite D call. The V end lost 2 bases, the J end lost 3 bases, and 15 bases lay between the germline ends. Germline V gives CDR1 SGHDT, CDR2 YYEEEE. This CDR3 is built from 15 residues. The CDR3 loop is CASSFGPSVYYEQYF. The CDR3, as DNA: TGTGCCAGCAGCTTTGGCCCCTCAGTCTACTACGAGCAGTACTTC.

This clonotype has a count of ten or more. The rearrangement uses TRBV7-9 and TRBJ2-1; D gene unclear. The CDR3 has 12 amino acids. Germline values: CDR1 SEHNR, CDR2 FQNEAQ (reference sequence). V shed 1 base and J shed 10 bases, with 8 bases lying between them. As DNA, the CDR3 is TGTGCCAGCAGCTTAGGGGAATACGAGCAGTTCTTC. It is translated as CASSLGEYEQFF.

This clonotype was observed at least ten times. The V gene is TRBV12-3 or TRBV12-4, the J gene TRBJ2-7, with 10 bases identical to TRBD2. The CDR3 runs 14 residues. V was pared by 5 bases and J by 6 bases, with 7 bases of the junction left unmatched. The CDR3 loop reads CASSPLAGVGEQYF. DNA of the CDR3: TGTGCCAGCAGTCCTCTAGCGGGAGTCGGCGAGCAGTACTTC.

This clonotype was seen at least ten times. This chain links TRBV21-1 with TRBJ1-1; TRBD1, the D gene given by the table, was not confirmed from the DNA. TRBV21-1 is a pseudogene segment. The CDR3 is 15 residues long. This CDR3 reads CASSKRAGMNTEAFF. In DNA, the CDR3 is TGTGCCAGCAGCAAACGGGCAGGCATGAACACTGAAGCTTTCTTT.

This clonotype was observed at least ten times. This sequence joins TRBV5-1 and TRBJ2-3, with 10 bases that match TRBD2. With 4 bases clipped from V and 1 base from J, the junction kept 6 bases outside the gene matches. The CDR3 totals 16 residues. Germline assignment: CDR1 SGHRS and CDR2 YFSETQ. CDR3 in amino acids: CASSLSGLAGTDTQYF. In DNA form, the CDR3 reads TGCGCCAGCAGCCTGAGTGGACTAGCGGGCACAGATACGCAGTATTTT.

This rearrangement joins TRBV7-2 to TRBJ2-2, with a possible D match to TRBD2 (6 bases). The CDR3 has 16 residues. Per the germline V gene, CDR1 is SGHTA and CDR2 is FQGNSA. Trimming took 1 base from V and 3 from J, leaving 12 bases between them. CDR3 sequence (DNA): TGTGCCAGCAGCTTAGTGGCTAGCGCTGACACCGGGGAGCTGTTTTTT. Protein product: CASSLVASADTGELFF.

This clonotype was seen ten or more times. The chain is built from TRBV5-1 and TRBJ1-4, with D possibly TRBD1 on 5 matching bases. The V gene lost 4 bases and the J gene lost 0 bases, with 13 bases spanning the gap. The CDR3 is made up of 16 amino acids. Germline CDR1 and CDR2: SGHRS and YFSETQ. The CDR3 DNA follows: TGCGCCAGCAGCCCCGGGACGGTATCAACTAATGAAAAACTGTTTTTT. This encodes CASSPGTVSTNEKLFF.

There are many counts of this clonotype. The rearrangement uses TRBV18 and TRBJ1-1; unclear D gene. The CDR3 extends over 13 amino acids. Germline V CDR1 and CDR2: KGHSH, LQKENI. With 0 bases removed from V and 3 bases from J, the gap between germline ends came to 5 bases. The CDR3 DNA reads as TGTGCCAGCTCACCACCAGGGTACACTGAAGCTTTCTTT. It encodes CASSPPGYTEAFF.

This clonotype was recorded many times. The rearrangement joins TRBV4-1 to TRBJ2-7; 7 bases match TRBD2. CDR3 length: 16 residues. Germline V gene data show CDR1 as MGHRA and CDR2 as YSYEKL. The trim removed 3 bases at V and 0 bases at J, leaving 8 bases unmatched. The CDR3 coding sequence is TGCGCCAGCAGCCATGCTAATAGCGGGCTCTCCTACGAGCAGTACTTC. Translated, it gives CASSHANSGLSYEQYF.

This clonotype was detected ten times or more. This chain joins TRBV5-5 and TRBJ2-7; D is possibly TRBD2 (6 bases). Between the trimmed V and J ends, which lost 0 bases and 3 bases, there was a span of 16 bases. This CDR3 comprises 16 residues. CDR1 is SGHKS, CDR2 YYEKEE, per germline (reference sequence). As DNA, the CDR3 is TGTGCCAGCAGCTTGGCCCCCTCGGGAGTCTTCTACGAGCAGTACTTC. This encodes CASSLAPSGVFYEQYF.

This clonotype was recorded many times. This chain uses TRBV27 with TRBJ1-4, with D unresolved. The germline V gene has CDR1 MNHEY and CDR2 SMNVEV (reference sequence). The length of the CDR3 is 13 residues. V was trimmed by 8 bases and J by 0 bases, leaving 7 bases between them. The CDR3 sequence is CASCPATNEKLFF. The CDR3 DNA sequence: TGTGCCAGCTGTCCTGCAACTAATGAAAAACTGTTTTTT. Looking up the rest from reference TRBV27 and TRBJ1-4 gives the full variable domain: EAQVTQNPRYLITVTGKKLTVTCSQNMNHEYMSWYRQDPGLGLRQIYYSMNVEVTDKGDVPEGYKVSRKEKRNFPLILESPSPNQTSLYFCASCPATNEKLFFGSGTQLSVL.